A single sample gave rise to the 25 T cell receptor beta chains below, sequenced in a study of blood T cell repertoires in COVID-19. Sequenced by immunoSEQ multiplex PCR; TCRdb stores in-frame clones only, minus some. The data hold approximately 290,000 clones, with roughly 89% observed a single time. Sequences were obtained from peripheral blood. The receptors were sampled from a man aged 25-45 years with acute or convalescent COVID-19.

The V gene is TRBV14, the J gene TRBJ1-2, with D perhaps TRBD1 (6 bases). Looked up from germline, CDR1 is SGHDN and CDR2 is FVKESK. There are 15 residues in the CDR3. V lost 1 base and J 2 bases, leaving 11 bases between the germline ends. The DNA of the CDR3 is TGTGCCAGCAGCCAAGTTCAGGGGATCAACTATGGCTACACCTTC. Its translation: CASSQVQGINYGYTF.

This clone appeared once. The V gene is TRBV6-2 or TRBV6-3, the J gene TRBJ1-5; possible D gene TRBD1, 5 bases. With 4 bases removed from V and 6 bases from J, the gap between germline ends came to 10 bases. The CDR3 contains 13 residues. Germline-derived CDR1 and CDR2 are MNHEY and SVGEGT. This chain's CDR3 is CASSFDSTQPQHF. The CDR3 DNA follows: TGTGCCAGCAGTTTTGACAGTACTCAGCCCCAGCATTTT.

The chain links TRBV12-5 to TRBJ1-5, with a tentative D call TRBD1 (6 bases). Germline V lookup: CDR1 LGHNT, CDR2 FRNRAP. Trimming took 6 bases from V and 7 from J, leaving 19 bases between them. The CDR3 has 15 residues. The CDR3 coding sequence is TGTGCTAGTGGAAGATTTCGCACAGGGTACCAGCCCCAGCATTTT. This gives the protein CASGRFRTGYQPQHF.

This clone was detected only once. This chain uses TRBV7-9 with TRBJ2-1, with 8 bases matching TRBD2. Germline V gives CDR1 SEHNR, CDR2 FQNEAQ (reference sequence). The length of the CDR3 is 16 residues. V gave up 5 bases and J gave up 2 bases; unmatched junction bases: 8. CDR3 region: CASSPPPAGAYNEQFF. The CDR3 coding sequence is TGTGCCAGCAGCCCCCCCCCAGCGGGGGCCTACAATGAGCAGTTCTTC.

The chain couples TRBV11-2 to TRBJ2-5, with 8 bases aligning to TRBD1. Trimming removed 0 bases from V and 2 bases from J; junction bases left unmatched: 2. The CDR3 is 15 amino acids. Germline V gives CDR1 SGHAT, CDR2 FQNNGV. The CDR3 here is CASSLDGTGQETQYF. The CDR3 DNA reads TGTGCCAGCAGCTTAGATGGGACAGGTCAAGAGACCCAGTACTTC. The variable domain in full, with the rest retrieved from reference TRBV11-2 and TRBJ2-5, is EAGVAQSPRYKIIEKRQSVAFWCNPISGHATLYWYQQILGQGPKLLIQFQNNGVVDDSQLPKDRFSAERLKGVDSTLKIQPAKLEDSAVYLCASSLDGTGQETQYFGPGTRLLVL.

The rearrangement links TRBV11-2 to TRBJ1-2; 7 nucleotides align to TRBD1. Unmatched junction bases numbered 10, after V lost 2 bases and J lost 7 bases. From germline, CDR1 is SGHAT and CDR2 FQNNGV. The CDR3 sequence is 15 residues long. CDR3 sequence (DNA): TGTGCCAGCAGCTTACAGTGGGACAGTTTAATTGGCTACACCTTC. This gives the protein CASSLQWDSLIGYTF. Using reference TRBV11-2 and TRBJ1-2 for the parts outside the CDR3, the full variable domain is EAGVAQSPRYKIIEKRQSVAFWCNPISGHATLYWYQQILGQGPKLLIQFQNNGVVDDSQLPKDRFSAERLKGVDSTLKIQPAKLEDSAVYLCASSLQWDSLIGYTFGSGTRLTVV.

V and J are TRBV3-1 (or the pseudogene TRBV3-2) and TRBJ2-1, with a possible D match to TRBD1 (6 bases). V was clipped by 4 bases and J by 0 bases, with 25 bases between them. Germline CDR1 LGHDT, CDR2 YNNKEL (reference sequence). The CDR3 has 20 residues. The CDR3 spells CASSRQQGLTSTSSYNEQFF. The CDR3 DNA sequence: TGTGCCAGCAGCCGACAGCAGGGGCTAACTTCAACTAGCTCCTACAATGAGCAGTTCTTC.

The V and J genes are TRBV5-4 and TRBJ2-5; weak D call: TRBD2 (6 bases). Deletions cut 0 bases from V and 4 bases from J, with 10 bases between. This CDR3 spans 14 amino acids. The germline V gene encodes CDR1 SGHNT and CDR2 YYREEE (reference sequence). CDR3 coding DNA: TGTGCCAGCAGCTTGGTTGAGGGAGGAGAGACCCAGTACTTC. Its translation is CASSLVEGGETQYF.

This clone showed up just once. The rearrangement links TRBV5-1 to TRBJ2-5; maybe TRBD2 (5 bases). Deletions cut 0 bases from V and 4 bases from J, with 13 bases between. Germline CDR1 is SGHRS and CDR2 is YFSETQ. The length of the CDR3 is 15 residues. In DNA, the CDR3 is TGCGCCAGCAGCTTGGCGGCGGGTCTGGGAGAGACCCAGTACTTC. This translates into CASSLAAGLGETQYF.

The rearrangement joins TRBV7-3 to TRBJ2-3, with a weak D call TRBD2 (6 bases). V dropped 8 bases and J dropped 4 bases, with 16 bases sitting between them. CDR3 length: 14 amino acids. The germline V gene has CDR1 SGHTA and CDR2 FQGTGA. In DNA, the CDR3 is TGTGCCAGCGGCTACGGGGGAGTTTCAGATACGCAGTATTTT. This codes for CASGYGGVSDTQYF.

The chain is built from TRBV24-1 and TRBJ1-4; D possibly corresponds to TRBD1 (5 bases). V lost 0 bases, J lost 8 bases, and 12 bases lay in between. The germline V gene encodes CDR1 KGHDR and CDR2 SFDVKD. CDR3 length equals 15 residues. CDR3 in amino acids: CATSDLLGVGEKLFF. Written as DNA, the CDR3 is TGTGCCACCAGTGATTTGCTAGGGGTTGGCGAAAAACTGTTTTTT.

The genes are TRBV4-1 and TRBJ2-7, with a weak D call TRBD1 (5 bases). Per germline, CDR1 MGHRA and CDR2 YSYEKL. Trimming stripped 4 bases from V and 5 bases from J, with 15 bases between. The CDR3 length is 14 residues. For the CDR3, the DNA is TGCGCCAGCAGCCCCCTTGGTGGGGCCCACGAGCAGTACTTC. This sequence encodes CASSPLGGAHEQYF.

The chain links TRBV10-3 to TRBJ2-2, with a possible D match to TRBD2 (5 bases). Germline CDR1 ENHRY, CDR2 SYGVKD. V was clipped by 7 bases and J by 0 bases, with 12 bases between them. This CDR3 is built from 15 residues. The CDR3 DNA follows: TGTGCCATCACGCCCGGGGATGCGAACACCGGGGAGCTGTTTTTT. It translates to CAITPGDANTGELFF.

CDR3 protein: CASSPHPGMNTEAFF. The CDR3 nucleotides read TGTGCCAGCTCACCACATCCAGGGATGAACACTGAAGCTTTCTTT. The chain links TRBV18 to TRBJ1-1; weak D call: TRBD1 (5 bases). The germline V gene has CDR1 KGHSH and CDR2 LQKENI. V dropped 1 base and J dropped 0 bases, with 9 bases sitting between them. This CDR3 comprises 15 residues.

The rearrangement joins TRBV24-1 to TRBJ2-1, with 8 bases that match TRBD2. The V segment lost 7 bases and the J segment 5 bases; nucleotides outside the gene matches: 3. The CDR3 totals 13 residues. Per the germline V gene, CDR1 is KGHDR and CDR2 is SFDVKD. The CDR3 DNA follows: TGTGCCACCAGCGGGGGGGCCGACAATGAGCAGTTCTTC. It specifies CATSGGADNEQFF.

A single count supports this clone. V gene TRBV6-5 combines with J gene TRBJ1-4, with TRBD1 identical over 7 bases. The CDR3 has 14 residues. CDR1 is MNHEY and CDR2 is SVGAGI in the germline V gene. After removal of 6 bases from V and 8 bases from J, the junction contained 9 bases not matched to a gene. As DNA, the CDR3 is TGTGCCAGCAGGAAGACAGGGCTACGGGAAAAACTGTTTTTT. Translation gives CASRKTGLREKLFF.

The chain employs TRBV6-6 and TRBJ1-6, with 7 nucleotides matching TRBD1. With 6 bases clipped from V and 9 bases from J, the junction kept 29 bases outside the gene matches. Germline V gives CDR1 MNHNY, CDR2 SVGAGI (reference sequence). This CDR3 is built from 21 residues. CDR3 nucleotides: TGTGCCAGCAGCCTAAATTTACCGGGACAGCCAGGGTTTGGGGGAAGTTCACCCCTCCACTTT. The encoded protein is CASSLNLPGQPGFGGSSPLHF.

V is TRBV5-4 and J is TRBJ1-5; tentatively, D is TRBD1 (5 bases). The CDR3 has 16 residues. Germline CDR1 and CDR2: SGHNT and YYREEE (reference sequence). With 0 bases removed from V and 2 bases from J, the gap between germline ends came to 12 bases. CDR3 nucleotides: TGTGCCAGCAGCTTGGGGGGCCCTGGAGGCAATCAGCCCCAGCATTTT. Protein: CASSLGGPGGNQPQHF.

The rearrangement links TRBV11-3 to TRBJ2-3; 10 nucleotides align to TRBD2. This CDR3 has 16 amino acids. CDR1 is SGHNT and CDR2 is YENEEA in the germline V gene. J was trimmed by 5 bases and V by 2 bases; bases with no gene match: 7. The CDR3 reads CASSLNSGRLIDTQYF. The CDR3 nucleotides read TGTGCCAGCAGCTTAAATAGCGGGAGGCTAATAGATACGCAGTATTTT. Using reference TRBV11-3 and TRBJ2-3 for the parts outside the CDR3, the full variable domain is EAGVVQSPRYKIIEKKQPVAFWCNPISGHNTLYWYLQNLGQGPELLIRYENEEAVDDSQLPKDRFSAERLKGVDSTLKIQPAELGDSAVYLCASSLNSGRLIDTQYFGPGTRLTVL.

The CDR3 is CASSFGLAGVNEQFF. CDR3 nucleotides: TGTGCCAGTAGTTTCGGACTAGCGGGAGTAAATGAGCAGTTCTTC. The rearrangement uses TRBV19 and TRBJ2-1, with 13 bases aligning to TRBD2. Germline CDR1 is LNHDA and CDR2 is SQIVND (reference sequence). The V gene end was trimmed by 5 bases and the J gene end by 7 bases; junction bases not matched to a gene: 5. The CDR3 sequence is 15 residues long.

The gene calls are TRBV14 and TRBJ2-1, with TRBD2 identical over 9 bases. J gave up 8 bases and V 3 bases, and 26 bases lay outside the gene matches. The CDR3 contains 21 residues. Germline V lookup: CDR1 SGHDN, CDR2 FVKESK. CDR3 loop: CASSHEGWFVAGVRVWDEQFF. CDR3 nucleotides: TGTGCCAGCAGCCATGAAGGATGGTTTGTAGCGGGAGTAAGGGTCTGGGATGAGCAGTTCTTC.

The chain is built from TRBV4-1 and TRBJ2-7; 9 positions match TRBD2. CDR1 is MGHRA and CDR2 is YSYEKL in the germline V gene. This CDR3 has 21 amino acids. With V trimmed by 1 base and J by 2 bases, 21 bases remained unmatched. CDR3 residues: CASSQGPRGVVSGSRAYEQYF. CDR3 DNA sequence: TGCGCCAGCAGCCAAGGGCCACGGGGGGTAGTTAGCGGGAGTAGGGCCTACGAGCAGTACTTC.

The chain couples TRBV29-1 to TRBJ1-4; D remains unclear. CDR1 and CDR2 (germline): SQVTM, ANQGSEA. CDR3 length equals 12 residues. Trimming cost V 6 bases and J 7 bases, with 12 bases left between them. CDR3 region: CSVLTPGEKLFF. The CDR3 DNA follows: TGCAGCGTCCTGACCCCGGGTGAAAAACTGTTTTTT. The full variable domain, completed using reference TRBV29-1 and TRBJ1-4, is SAVISQKPSRDICQRGTSLTIQCQVDSQVTMMFWYRQQPGQSLTLIATANQGSEATYESGFVIDKFPISRPNLTFSTLTVSNMSPEDSSIYLCSVLTPGEKLFFGSGTQLSVL.

Written as DNA, the CDR3 is TGTGCCAGCAGTGACAGGGGGCTGGCGAACACTGAAGCTTTCTTT. It specifies CASSDRGLANTEAFF. This chain links TRBV6-1 with TRBJ1-1; 8 nucleotides match TRBD1. From germline, CDR1 is MNHNS and CDR2 SASEGT. V trimming: 3 bases; J trimming: 1 base; junction bases outside the gene matches: 4. The CDR3 has 15 amino acids.

This clone was seen more than once but under ten times. The CDR3 reads CASSSAGANVLTF. The DNA for the CDR3 is TGTGCCAGCAGCTCCGCGGGGGCCAACGTCCTGACTTTC. The V call is TRBV28, the J call TRBJ2-6; D is undetermined. The CDR3 loop spans 13 amino acids. Germline CDR1 reads MDHEN; CDR2 reads SYDVKM. The ends were cut back, 6 bases at V and 4 bases at J, with 7 bases in the middle.